These 5 T cell receptor beta chains were sequenced from one sample in a study of blood T cells in healthy people across ages. Primed by a sample-barcoded 5' primer and a J-beta primer mix, a second PCR proceeded for roughly 7 to 12 cycles. Each CDR3 protein gets one entry after TCRdb re-called the 5' RACE reads with MiXCR. The sample shows about 930,000 distinct CDR3 sequences, about 27% of them seen only once. A further study also used this sample, focusing on T cells of mothers and their children.

The sample was blood. The receptors derive from a middle-aged woman in good health.

The gene calls are TRBV25-1 and TRBJ2-6; TRBD1 might be the D (6 bases). V gave up 2 bases and J gave up 4 bases, with 15 bases separating them. Germline-derived CDR1 and CDR2 are MGHDK and SYGVNS. This CDR3 is 17 amino acids long. The CDR3 is CASSERPRGLGANVLTF. Written as DNA, the CDR3 is TGTGCCAGCAGTGAACGCCCCAGGGGTCTCGGGGCCAACGTCCTGACTTTC. The variable domain in full, completed from reference TRBV25-1 and TRBJ2-6, reads EADIYQTPRYLVIGTGKKITLECSQTMGHDKMYWYQQDPGMELHLIHYSYGVNSTEKGDLSSESTVSRIRTEHFPLTLESARPSHTSQYLCASSERPRGLGANVLTFGAGSRLTVL.

The chain uses TRBV5-1 and TRBJ2-1, with D unclear. The CDR3 runs to 12 residues. V lost 0 bases, J lost 8 bases, and 6 bases lay in between. The germline V gene has CDR1 SGHRS and CDR2 YFSETQ. CDR3 DNA: TGCGCCAGCAGCTTGGCCCTCCATGAGCAGTTCTTC. This encodes CASSLALHEQFF.

V usage is TRBV3-1 and J usage is TRBJ1-1; D call uncertain. The V and J ends lost 4 bases and 2 bases respectively, with 8 bases between them. CDR1 and CDR2 from the germline V gene are LGHDT and YNNKEL (reference sequence). CDR3 length: 13 residues. CDR3 nucleotide sequence: TGTGCCAGCAGCCGAGTGGGTAACACTGAAGCTTTCTTT. It encodes CASSRVGNTEAFF.

This clonotype has only a few counts. The chain recombines TRBV15 with TRBJ1-2; 7 bases are shared with TRBD1. From germline, CDR1 is LNHNV and CDR2 YYDKDF (reference sequence). This CDR3 region has 18 residues. The J segment lost 4 bases and the V segment lost 2 bases, leaving 16 bases of the junction unmatched. The CDR3 DNA reads TGTGCCACCAGCAGATCTCAGAAGACAGGGTTTGATGGCTATGGCTACACCTTC. Its protein product is CATSRSQKTGFDGYGYTF.

The rearrangement joins TRBV6-5 to TRBJ1-2; perhaps TRBD1 as D (5 bases). CDR3 size: 13 residues. Trimming left V 6 bases short and J 8 bases short, with 16 bases between. CDR1 and CDR2 from the germline V gene are MNHEY and SVGAGI. This chain's CDR3 is CASRFPGQRGYTF. The CDR3, as DNA: TGTGCCAGCAGGTTCCCGGGGCAAAGGGGCTACACCTTC.